This T cell receptor (beta chain) stems from a study of T-cell memory formation after mild COVID-19. Study-level information: TCR clusters mostly belonged to single donors.

Germline CDR1 SQVTM, CDR2 ANQGSEA. The ends were cut back, 4 bases at V and 2 bases at J, with 11 bases in the middle. The CDR3 is made up of 13 amino acids. MiXCR, run by TCRdb on the 5' RACE reads, gives a single entry per CDR3 protein. The table records approximately 490,000 distinct CDR3 sequences, about a fifth of them present only once. With respect to this clonotype: Its antigen is unidentified.

General observations from the study: CD4+ clones that contracted lay mainly in CM and EM; CD8+ ones lay in EMRA.

The rearrangement joins TRBV29-1 to TRBJ2-5; maybe TRBD2 (5 bases). This sequence originates from an adult woman who had mild COVID-19 (a few samples of this study predate the infection). Cell type and time point are not known. Sequenced input: PBMCs or a T cell subset sorted from them (not recorded which). CDR3 amino acids: CSVVPWTQETQYF. CDR3 DNA sequence: TGCAGCGTTGTCCCTTGGACTCAAGAGACCCAGTACTTC.